This T cell receptor (beta chain) was captured by sequencing in a study of blood T cell repertoires in COVID-19. For the study at large: The United States, Italy and Spain supplied acute and convalescent COVID-19 samples. T cells, B-cell-depleted T cells, or PBMCs supplied cDNA or gDNA.

Germline V CDR1 and CDR2: LGHNA, YNFKEQ. Trimming removed 4 bases from V and 3 bases from J, with 16 bases in between. This CDR3 is 15 amino acids long. In the authors' methods: Amplified reference gene primers provided the basis for estimating nucleated cell counts. TCRdb keeps only in-frame clones here, not all; method: immunoSEQ multiplex PCR. V, J and clone size were drawn from that table, and D and trimming were deduced from the DNA. This table holds just under 95,000 clones, over 70% found once. The gene calls are TRBV4-2 and TRBJ2-7; tentative D call: TRBD1 (6 bases). The clonotype was recovered from a human donor in a cohort sampled during active COVID-19. Sequenced input: peripheral blood. The CDR3 DNA reads as TGTGCCAGCAGCCGGGGGCTGGACCAAAGCTACGAGCAGTACTTC. It translates to CASSRGLDQSYEQYF.